What follows describes a single T cell receptor (beta chain). This clone's antigen is unknown. Base-call qualities are not available, and no considerably larger clone is one nucleotide away. The data originate from a study of blood T cells in healthy people across ages (dated by TCRdb to 2014 to 2015). With respect to the entire study: In model experiments, roughly one uniquely barcoded TCR beta cDNA molecule per two T cells was captured by template switching. To avoid experimental bias, donors of different ages were distributed randomly across sequencing lanes. Using deep sequencing normalized with unique cDNA molecular identifiers, the study measured how TCR beta repertoire diversity changes with age. For two donors (one aged 18 to 30 and one aged 80 or older), the study analyzed two additional independent replicas of 1 million unique cDNA reads from the same blood draw. Four age groups were formed from the donors: young (average approximately 17 years), middle-aged (just under 40), aged (roughly 59) and long-lived (less than 85).

Donors were 35 to 40 systemically healthy Caucasian individuals from Russia aged roughly 6 to 90 years. Ten milliliters of peripheral blood were collected from each donor into EDTA-treated Vacutainer tubes. PBMCs were isolated by Ficoll-Paque density-gradient centrifugation, with at least 6 million obtained per sample. Total RNA was extracted from PBMCs with Trizol reagent, with at least 6 micrograms obtained per sample. For every donor, flow cytometry on a PBMC aliquot measured the percentage of naive CD45RAhigh/CD27high T cells. The protocol used for the library was 5' RACE. Instrument used: Illumina HiSeq 2500. A second PCR of roughly 6 to 12 cycles was performed with a sample-barcoded 5' primer and a J-beta primer mix. Each TCR beta cDNA molecule received a unique molecular identifier from a template-switch 5' adaptor carrying 12 random nucleotides. Each sample yielded at least 2.5 million CDR3-containing paired-end reads. First-strand cDNA was synthesized from all RNA with the Mint cDNA synthesis kit, primed by a TRBC-specific oligonucleotide. Following uracil-DNA glycosylase treatment, a first 18-cycle PCR with universal primers M1SS and BC2_uni_R was performed on all cDNA. The original pipeline was this. For normalization, 1 million high-quality reads, each with a distinct molecular identifier, were randomly selected from each sample. Instead of being binned into consensus sequences, reads that shared molecular identifiers were thrown out. MiTCR, set to a Q25 quality threshold and the strictest error-elimination algorithm, was used for CDR3 identification, clonotype clustering and error correction. A nonparametric unseen species model with Euler transformation was used to estimate a lower bound on total TCR beta diversity. TCRdb itself trimmed the public reads at Q25 with fastp, ran MiXCR and retained productive beta chains. Rows merge per CDR3 protein into single entries with the most common DNA and genes. Clone size and V and J calls follow TCRdb, not the original study. This sample is represented by over 950,000 distinct CDR3 sequences; 30% to 40% of them were singletons. The ten largest clones capture around 12% of the sample.

General study outcomes and caveats: Compared with the aged group, more naive CD4+ T cells, fewer expanded clones and increased TCR diversity were shown by the long-lived group, suggesting age selection. The CMV infection status of donors was not known, potentially confounding age-related changes in expanded clonotypes. As age increased, observed TCR beta diversity per million T cells dropped in a roughly linear way, and a significant reduction was already evident by age 40. There was a strong correlation between observed TCR beta diversity and the percentage of naive T cells measured by flow cytometry. Because profiling used bulk unsorted PBMCs, naive and antigen-experienced compartments could not be compared conclusively. Estimates of total diversity based on one million sequenced T cells were regarded as lower bounds and as underestimates.

Sequencing was performed on blood. This sequence was found in a man aged 18 to 30 in good health.

The DNA sequence is TGCAGCGTTGAGCTCCGAAACTATGGCTACACCTTC. The encoded protein is CSVELRNYGYTF. The chain is assembled from TRBV29-1 and TRBJ1-2; the D gene is unclear. V is cut by 3 bases and J by 2 bases, and the space between the germline ends is 7 bases. From a lookup of the germline V gene, CDR1 and CDR2 are SQVTM and ANQGSEA. The CDR3 contains 12 residues, cysteine and phenylalanine counted. The DNA shown is the 36-base CDR3, in frame from base 1.